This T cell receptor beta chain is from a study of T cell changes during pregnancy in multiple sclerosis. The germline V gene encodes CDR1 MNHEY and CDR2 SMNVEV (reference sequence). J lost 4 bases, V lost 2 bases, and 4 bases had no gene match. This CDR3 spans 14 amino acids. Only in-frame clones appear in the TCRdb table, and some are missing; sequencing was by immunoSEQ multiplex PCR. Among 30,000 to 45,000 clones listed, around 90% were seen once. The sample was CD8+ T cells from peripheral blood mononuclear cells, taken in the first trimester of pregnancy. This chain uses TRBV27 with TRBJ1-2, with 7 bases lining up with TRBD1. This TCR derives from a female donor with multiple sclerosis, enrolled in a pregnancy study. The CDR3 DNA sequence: TGTGCCAGCAGTTTACACCGGACAGGCTATGGCTACACCTTC. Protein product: CASSLHRTGYGYTF.